A selection of T cell receptor beta chains follows, all from one sample in a study of graft-versus-host responses after intestinal transplantation. Method: immunoSEQ multiplex PCR; TCRdb's copy keeps in-frame clones and lacks some. The repertoire consists of about 50,000 clones, with roughly 91% occurring once and the leading ten covering 2% to 2.5%. Antigen specificity for these receptors is unknown. This material consisted of unstimulated CD4+ T cells sorted from spleen or lymph node cells, taken before transplant. The origin of the receptors is a human donor who was the organ donor for an intestinal transplant. CDR3s include the opening cysteine and the closing phenylalanine or tryptophan. The D gene is left open where the match is weak. Clone sizes are given selectively: once, few, many, or a class where the clone is expanded.

TRBJ2-1 NA 13 NA TRBV4-2 CASSQPRGREQFF TGTGCCAGCAGCCAACCCAGGGGTCGTGAGCAGTTCTTC
TRBJ1-4 TRBD1 14 NA TRBV2 CASSLGTDYEKLFF TGTGCCAGCAGTCTTGGGACAGATTATGAAAAACTGTTTTTT
TRBJ2-3 TRBD1 15 NA TRBV28 CASSETRGRTDTQYF TGTGCCAGCAGTGAGACCAGGGGGCGGACAGATACGCAGTATTTT
TRBJ2-7 TRBD2 18 NA TRBV28 CASSPPPGTSGIGYEQYF TGTGCCAGCAGTCCCCCCCCCGGGACTAGCGGGATAGGGTACGAGCAGTACTTC
TRBJ1-5 NA 17 NA TRBV19 CASSISPTWGRDQPQHF TGTGCCAGTAGTATATCCCCGACTTGGGGTAGAGATCAGCCCCAGCATTTT
TRBJ2-2 NA 16 NA TRBV4-3 CASSQRYRADTGELFF TGCGCCAGCAGCCAACGATATAGGGCAGACACCGGGGAGCTGTTTTTT
TRBJ2-3 TRBD2 15 NA TRBV28 CASSSNSGSTDTQYF TGTGCCAGCAGTTCCAATAGCGGGAGCACAGATACGCAGTATTTT
TRBJ2-3 NA 15 NA TRBV9 CASSPRTGGTDTQYF TGTGCCAGCAGCCCAAGGACGGGAGGCACAGATACGCAGTATTTT
TRBJ2-2 TRBD2 16 NA TRBV7-2 CASSTRTSANTGELFF TGTGCCAGCAGCACTAGGACTAGCGCGAACACCGGGGAGCTGTTTTTT
TRBJ2-2 TRBD2 16 NA TRBV7-2 CASSFSGRAYTGELFF TGTGCCAGCAGCTTTAGCGGGAGGGCGTATACCGGGGAGCTGTTTTTT
TRBJ1-1 NA 11 NA TRBV28 CASRRNTEAFF TGTGCCAGCAGACGGAACACTGAAGCTTTCTTT
TRBJ1-3 NA 14 NA TRBV9 CASSARDKGNTIYF TGTGCCAGCAGTGCCCGGGACAAAGGAAACACCATATATTTT
TRBJ1-5 NA 13 NA TRBV30 CAWSVGGIQPQHF TGTGCCTGGAGTGTAGGAGGGATTCAGCCCCAGCATTTT
TRBJ1-6 NA 15 NA TRBV5-4 CASSLETIGNSPLHF TGTGCCAGCAGCTTGGAGACTATCGGGAATTCACCCCTCCACTTT
TRBJ2-1 NA 18 NA TRBV5-1 CASSLALRSHTKTNEQFF TGCGCCAGCAGCTTGGCCCTCCGGAGCCACACAAAAACCAATGAGCAGTTCTTC
TRBJ2-2 NA 12 NA TRBV30 CAWSRRTGELFF TGTGCCTGGAGTAGGAGGACCGGGGAGCTGTTTTTT
TRBJ1-5 NA 15 NA TRBV19 CASSIGAGLDQPQHF TGTGCCAGTAGTATCGGGGCAGGCCTGGATCAGCCCCAGCATTTT
TRBJ2-3 TRBD2 14 NA TRBV10-3 CASKTSGRADTQYF TGTGCCAGCAAGACTAGCGGGAGGGCCGATACGCAGTATTTT
TRBJ1-2 NA 15 NA TRBV28 CASSERTGKGGSYTF TGTGCCAGCAGTGAACGAACGGGCAAAGGAGGTAGCTACACCTTC
TRBJ2-1 NA 16 NA TRBV6-5 CASSYRLAKRDNEQFF TGTGCCAGCAGTTACCGGCTAGCGAAACGAGACAATGAGCAGTTCTTC
TRBJ2-3 TRBD2 15 NA TRBV2 CASSERLAATDTQYF TGTGCCAGCAGTGAACGACTAGCGGCCACAGATACGCAGTATTTT
TRBJ2-1 TRBD2 17 NA TRBV30 CAWSGGGSGSILNEQFF TGTGCCTGGAGTGGGGGAGGGTCAGGATCTATCCTGAATGAGCAGTTCTTC
TRBJ2-1 NA 12 NA TRBV9 CASSVAYNEQFF TGTGCCAGCAGCGTAGCATACAATGAGCAGTTCTTC
TRBJ2-5 NA 14 NA TRBV4-3 CASSQGVRGETQYF TGCGCCAGCAGCCAAGGGGTGAGAGGGGAGACCCAGTACTTC
TRBJ2-3 TRBD1 15 NA TRBV7-9 CASPGDRDITDTQYF TGTGCCAGCCCGGGGGACAGGGATATCACAGATACGCAGTATTTT
TRBJ2-2 TRBD1 17 NA TRBV15 CATSRDLFQGETGELFF TGTGCCACCAGCAGAGATCTATTCCAGGGGGAAACCGGGGAGCTGTTTTTT
TRBJ2-3 TRBD2 16 NA TRBV9 CASSAGTSGRLDTQYF TGTGCCAGCAGCGCCGGGACTAGCGGGCGGCTGGATACGCAGTATTTT
TRBJ2-7 TRBD2 16 NA TRBV11-2 CASSSVAGVAWGEQYF TGTGCCAGCAGCTCTGTAGCGGGAGTGGCATGGGGCGAGCAGTACTTC
TRBJ2-7 NA 13 NA TRBV5-1 CASRPGPTYEQYF TGCGCCAGCAGACCGGGACCCACCTACGAGCAGTACTTC
TRBJ2-7 NA 15 NA TRBV6-5 CASSYSPGPAYEQYF TGTGCCAGCAGTTACTCCCCCGGACCAGCCTACGAGCAGTACTTC
TRBJ2-3 NA 14 NA TRBV5-6 CASSPLTSTDTQYF TGTGCCAGCAGCCCTTTGACTAGCACAGATACGCAGTATTTT
TRBJ2-7 TRBD1 14 once TRBV6-6 CASTRGQGGYEQYF TGTGCCAGCACCCGCGGACAGGGGGGGTACGAGCAGTACTTC
TRBJ2-1 TRBD2 14 NA TRBV6-5 CASSYSTSANEQFF TGTGCCAGCAGTTACTCAACTAGCGCAAATGAGCAGTTCTTC